The present T cell receptor beta chain was sequenced within a study of T cells in Graves' hyperthyroidism and ophthalmopathy. Study information: Initial diagnosis, before any treatment, was when peripheral blood was collected.

Amplification targeted TCR beta CDR3 regions from RNA transcripts. The HTBI set primed first-round TCR CDR3 RT-PCR. From the multiplex PCR reads, TCRdb called clonotypes with MiXCR, one entry per CDR3 protein. The sample consists of 600,000 to 800,000 distinct CDR3 sequences, approximately 36% of them appearing once. Germline lookup yields CDR1 MNHEY and CDR2 SMNVEV (reference sequence). V lost 6 bases to trimming and J lost 7 bases; unmatched junction nucleotides: 9. CDR3 length: 14 amino acids. Patients aged 18 to 65 had newly diagnosed hyperthyroidism that had lasted under 2 months. This chain links TRBV27 with TRBJ2-5; TRBD2 aligns across 9 bases. Sequencing input: blood. This receptor was taken from a woman in her thirties or forties with Graves' hyperthyroidism. Here the CDR3 reads CASRTSGLGGTQYF. CDR3 DNA: TGTGCCAGCAGAACTAGCGGGCTCGGGGGGACCCAGTACTTC.